This T cell receptor beta chain was obtained from a study of OX40 agonist ivuxolimab in advanced cancers. Method: immunoSEQ multiplex PCR; TCRdb's copy keeps in-frame clones and lacks some. The repertoire holds tens of thousands of clones, with around nine tenths as singletons. The germline V gene encodes CDR1 MNHEY and CDR2 SVGAGI. The CDR3 extends over 13 amino acids. Trimming shortened V by 6 bases and J by 5 bases, and 14 bases separated the two germline ends. The material was CD4+ or CD8+ T cells sorted from blood, obtained in a trial of the OX40 agonist ivuxolimab. The sequence was collected from an adult with an advanced solid tumor such as melanoma, head and neck, liver or kidney cancer. The rearrangement links TRBV6-5 to TRBJ2-7; a weak D match, TRBD2 (6 bases). CDR3 sequence (DNA): TGTGCCAGCAGCCCCCAAGGGGAGGACGAGCAGTACTTC. Protein product: CASSPQGEDEQYF.